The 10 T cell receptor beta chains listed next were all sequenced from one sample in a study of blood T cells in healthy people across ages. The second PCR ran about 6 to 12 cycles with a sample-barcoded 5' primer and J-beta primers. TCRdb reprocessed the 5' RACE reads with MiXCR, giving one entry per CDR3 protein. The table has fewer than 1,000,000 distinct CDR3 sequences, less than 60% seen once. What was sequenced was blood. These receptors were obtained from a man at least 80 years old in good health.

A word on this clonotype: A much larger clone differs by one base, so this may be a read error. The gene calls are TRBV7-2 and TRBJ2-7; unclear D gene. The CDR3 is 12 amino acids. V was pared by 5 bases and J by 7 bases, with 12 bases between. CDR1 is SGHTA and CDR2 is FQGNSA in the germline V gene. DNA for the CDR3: TGTGCCAGCAGCCAGAATGAAGGGGAGCAGTACTTC. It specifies CASSQNEGEQYF.

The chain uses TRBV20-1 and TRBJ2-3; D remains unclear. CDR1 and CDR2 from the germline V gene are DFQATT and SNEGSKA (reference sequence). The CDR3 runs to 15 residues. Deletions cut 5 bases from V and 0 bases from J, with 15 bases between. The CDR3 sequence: CSAQIASSSTDTQYF. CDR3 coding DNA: TGCAGTGCTCAGATCGCCTCATCTAGCACAGATACGCAGTATTTT.

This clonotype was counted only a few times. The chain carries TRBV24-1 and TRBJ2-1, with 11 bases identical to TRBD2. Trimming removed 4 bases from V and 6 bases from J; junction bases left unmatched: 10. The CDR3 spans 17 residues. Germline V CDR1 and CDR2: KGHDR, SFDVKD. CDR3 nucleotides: TGTGCCACCAGTGACCCGTTACTAGCGGGAGTCGTCAATGAGCAGTTCTTC. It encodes CATSDPLLAGVVNEQFF.

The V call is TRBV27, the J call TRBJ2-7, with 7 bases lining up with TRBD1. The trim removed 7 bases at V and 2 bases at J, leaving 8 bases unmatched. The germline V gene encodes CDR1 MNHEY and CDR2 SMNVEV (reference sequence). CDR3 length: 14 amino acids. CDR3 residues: CASKVGDRTYEQYF. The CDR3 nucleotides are TGTGCCAGCAAGGTTGGGGACAGAACCTACGAGCAGTACTTC.

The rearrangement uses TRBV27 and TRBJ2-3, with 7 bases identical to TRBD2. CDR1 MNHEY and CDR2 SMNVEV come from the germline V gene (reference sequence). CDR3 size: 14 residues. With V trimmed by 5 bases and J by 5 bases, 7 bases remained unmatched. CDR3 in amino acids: CASSLAAPKDTQYF. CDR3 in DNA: TGTGCCAGCAGTCTAGCGGCCCCGAAAGATACGCAGTATTTT.

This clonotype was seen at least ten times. DNA for the CDR3: TGCGCCAGCAGCCACATCCTAGCGGGGCTCTACGAGCAGTACTTC. Translated, it gives CASSHILAGLYEQYF. The chain has TRBV4-1 and TRBJ2-7; 9 bases align to TRBD2. J gave up 3 bases and V 3 bases, and 6 bases lay outside the gene matches. Germline-derived CDR1 and CDR2 are MGHRA and YSYEKL. The CDR3 length is 15 residues.

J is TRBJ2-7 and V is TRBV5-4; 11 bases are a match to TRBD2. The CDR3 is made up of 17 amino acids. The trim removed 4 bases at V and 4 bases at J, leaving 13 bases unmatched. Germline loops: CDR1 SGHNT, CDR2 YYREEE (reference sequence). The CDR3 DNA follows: TGTGCCAGCAGCCCCGGAGGTAGCGGGAGGGCCAGTTACGAGCAGTACTTC. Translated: CASSPGGSGRASYEQYF.

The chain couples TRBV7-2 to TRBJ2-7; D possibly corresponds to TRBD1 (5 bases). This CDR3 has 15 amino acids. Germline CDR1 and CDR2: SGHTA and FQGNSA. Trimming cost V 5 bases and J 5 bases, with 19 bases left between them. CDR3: CASSPSPGFGNEQYF. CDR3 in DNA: TGTGCCAGCAGCCCGTCTCCAGGGTTCGGTAACGAGCAGTACTTC.

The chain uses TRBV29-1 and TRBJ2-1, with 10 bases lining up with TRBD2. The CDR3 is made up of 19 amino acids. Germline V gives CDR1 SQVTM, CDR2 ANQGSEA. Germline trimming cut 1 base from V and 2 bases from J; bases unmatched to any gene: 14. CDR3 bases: TGCAGCGTTGAAGTCTTCCGAGCTAGCGGGAGTAGGACCTACAATGAGCAGTTCTTC. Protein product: CSVEVFRASGSRTYNEQFF.

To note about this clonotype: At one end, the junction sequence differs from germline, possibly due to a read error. CDR3 amino acids: CAWNIGQVNAEAFF. The CDR3 DNA is TGTGCCTGGAATATAGGGCAGGTGAACGCTGAAGCTTTCTTT. The genes are TRBV30 and TRBJ1-1; D call uncertain. The CDR3 totals 14 residues. CDR1 is GTSNPN, CDR2 SVGIG, per germline (reference sequence).